The 5 T cell receptor beta chains reported below all come from one sample, sequenced in a study of blood T cells in healthy people across ages. A J-beta primer mix and a sample-barcoded 5' primer were used in a second PCR of about 6 to 12 cycles. In TCRdb, the 5' RACE reads were re-called with MiXCR into one record per CDR3 protein. Of about a million distinct CDR3 sequences listed, 45% to 50% are singletons. The sequenced material came from blood. Every receptor here comes from a man aged 30 to 39 in good health.

This clonotype was recorded a few times. The V and J genes are TRBV29-1 and TRBJ2-5, with 9 bases identical to TRBD2. This CDR3 comprises 14 residues. Per the germline V gene, CDR1 is SQVTM and CDR2 is ANQGSEA. Unmatched junction bases numbered 7, after V lost 6 bases and J lost 2 bases. In nucleotides, the CDR3 is TGCAGCGTCCTAGCGGGGAGCTTACAAGAGACCCAGTACTTC. Protein sequence: CSVLAGSLQETQYF.

This clonotype occurred a few times. The chain is built from TRBV14 and TRBJ2-4; TRBD2 might be the D (6 bases). Per germline, CDR1 SGHDN and CDR2 FVKESK. Trimming took off 1 base at V and 1 base at J, with 14 bases between the two ends. The CDR3 loop spans 17 amino acids. The CDR3 DNA reads TGTGCCAGCAGCCAAGCGGGGGTCCCCGCGGCCAAAAACATTCAGTACTTC. The encoded protein is CASSQAGVPAAKNIQYF.

A few counts support this clonotype. CDR3 protein: CASRYYRGQVGDTQYF. Here the CDR3 DNA reads TGTGCCAGCAGGTATTACAGGGGCCAGGTCGGAGATACGCAGTATTTT. The rearrangement links TRBV7-2 to TRBJ2-3; 7 bases agree with TRBD1. Germline V gene data show CDR1 as SGHTA and CDR2 as FQGNSA. Trimming removed 6 bases from V and 5 bases from J; junction bases left unmatched: 14. The CDR3 loop spans 16 amino acids.

This clonotype occurred many times. V usage is TRBV13 and J usage is TRBJ1-1, with D possibly matching TRBD1 (5 bases). This CDR3 has 15 residues. The V and J ends lost 1 base and 2 bases respectively, with 11 bases between them. In germline, CDR1 is PRHDT, CDR2 FYEKMQ (reference sequence). This chain's CDR3 is CASSLAQGGNTEAFF. DNA for the CDR3: TGTGCCAGCAGCTTAGCTCAGGGAGGTAACACTGAAGCTTTCTTT.

This chain uses TRBV7-7 with TRBJ2-4; tentative D call: TRBD2 (6 bases). With the DNA end fitting TRBJ2-7 better, the J assignment may be wrong. CDR1 and CDR2 from the germline V gene are SSHAT and FNYEAQ (reference sequence). This CDR3 region has 14 residues. The CDR3 bases are TGTGCCAGCAGCCTTTTAGGGGAGGTGGGCGAGCAGTACTTC. Translation gives CASSLLGEVGEQYF.